These T cell receptor beta chains were read from a single sample in a study of T cells in Graves' hyperthyroidism and ophthalmopathy. TCRdb processed the multiplex PCR reads anew with MiXCR; each CDR3 protein has one entry. The repertoire holds around 350,000 distinct CDR3 sequences, approximately 18% seen once, with 30% to 35% in the top ten. Sample: blood. The receptor source for this set is a woman aged 25 to 45 with Graves' hyperthyroidism that later progressed to Graves' ophthalmopathy. Both conserved end residues are part of each CDR3. The order of the fields is D gene, V gene, J gene, clone size, CDR3 protein, CDR3 DNA. D genes are given only for firm matches. Rows give clone size only sometimes, using once, few, many, or a class for an expanded clone.

d_gene: TRBD2; v_gene: TRBV9; j_gene: TRBJ2-7; abundance: NA; CDR3aa: CASSPRGGSSYEQYF; CDR3nt: TGTGCCAGCAGCCCCCGCGGCGGGAGCTCCTACGAGCAGTACTTC
d_gene: NA; v_gene: TRBV27; j_gene: TRBJ1-6; abundance: many; CDR3aa: CASTSLGGVNSPLHF; CDR3nt: TGTGCCAGCACCTCCCTCGGGGGAGTTAATTCACCCCTCCACTTT
d_gene: NA; v_gene: TRBV12-3/TRBV12-4; j_gene: TRBJ2-3; abundance: few; CDR3aa: CASSLWQRSTDTQYF; CDR3nt: TGTGCCAGCAGTTTATGGCAGCGTAGCACAGATACGCAGTATTTT
d_gene: NA; v_gene: TRBV20-1; j_gene: TRBJ2-1; abundance: many; CDR3aa: CSARIDTGRHNEQFF; CDR3nt: TGCAGTGCTAGGATTGATACAGGGCGACACAATGAGCAGTTCTTC
d_gene: TRBD2; v_gene: TRBV20-1; j_gene: TRBJ2-3; abundance: few; CDR3aa: CSARQLAGDTDTQYF; CDR3nt: TGCAGTGCTAGGCAACTAGCGGGGGACACAGATACGCAGTATTTT
d_gene: NA; v_gene: TRBV7-9; j_gene: TRBJ1-4; abundance: NA; CDR3aa: CASARGTKSTSEKLFF; CDR3nt: TGTGCCAGCGCTAGGGGGACGAAATCAACTAGTGAAAAACTGTTTTTT
d_gene: NA; v_gene: TRBV20-1; j_gene: TRBJ2-1; abundance: NA; CDR3aa: CSARVATGTVYNEQFF; CDR3nt: TGCAGTGCTCGAGTAGCCACCGGGACCGTGTACAATGAGCAGTTCTTC
d_gene: NA; v_gene: TRBV12-3/TRBV12-4; j_gene: TRBJ2-2; abundance: few; CDR3aa: CASSLPQDVIGELFF; CDR3nt: TGTGCCAGCAGTTTACCCCAGGACGTTATCGGGGAGCTGTTTTTT
d_gene: TRBD2; v_gene: TRBV27; j_gene: TRBJ2-3; abundance: many; CDR3aa: CASSPLLWGREGEGDTQYF; CDR3nt: TGTGCCAGCAGTCCCCTCCTTTGGGGGCGGGAGGGAGAGGGAGATACGCAGTATTTT
d_gene: TRBD1; v_gene: TRBV30; j_gene: TRBJ2-7; abundance: NA; CDR3aa: CAWSVRLQGSGEQYF; CDR3nt: TGTGCCTGGAGTGTAAGGTTACAGGGGTCGGGCGAGCAGTACTTC
d_gene: NA; v_gene: TRBV14; j_gene: TRBJ1-3; abundance: many; CDR3aa: CASSQDGRGSGNTIYF; CDR3nt: TGTGCCAGCAGCCAAGATGGCAGGGGCTCTGGAAACACCATATATTTT
d_gene: NA; v_gene: TRBV20-1; j_gene: TRBJ1-4; abundance: many; CDR3aa: CSARNPESVREKLFF; CDR3nt: TGCAGTGCTAGAAACCCGGAATCGGTTCGGGAAAAACTGTTTTTT
d_gene: NA; v_gene: TRBV6-6; j_gene: TRBJ2-2; abundance: many; CDR3aa: CASSYSRGSTGELFF; CDR3nt: TGTGCCAGCAGTTACAGTCGGGGAAGCACCGGGGAGCTGTTTTTT
d_gene: NA; v_gene: TRBV30; j_gene: TRBJ2-1; abundance: many; CDR3aa: CAWSVGDTYNEQFF; CDR3nt: TGTGCCTGGAGTGTGGGGGACACTTACAATGAGCAGTTCTTC
d_gene: NA; v_gene: TRBV5-8; j_gene: TRBJ1-2; abundance: many; CDR3aa: CASHNIYSERETNYGYTF; CDR3nt: TGTGCCAGCCACAATATATATAGTGAAAGGGAGACCAACTATGGCTACACCTTC
d_gene: TRBD1; v_gene: TRBV19; j_gene: TRBJ2-2; abundance: NA; CDR3aa: CASSIFAGQGGKTGELFF; CDR3nt: TGTGCCAGTAGTATCTTTGCGGGACAGGGAGGGAAAACCGGGGAGCTGTTTTTT
d_gene: NA; v_gene: TRBV4-1; j_gene: TRBJ2-3; abundance: few; CDR3aa: CASSPLPSTDTQYF; CDR3nt: TGCGCCAGCAGCCCACTTCCGAGCACAGATACGCAGTATTTT
d_gene: TRBD2; v_gene: TRBV11-2; j_gene: TRBJ2-1; abundance: few; CDR3aa: CASSLRPIPSGRGSYNEQFF; CDR3nt: TGTGCCAGCAGCTTAAGGCCAATCCCTAGCGGGAGGGGCTCCTACAATGAGCAGTTCTTC
d_gene: NA; v_gene: TRBV5-6; j_gene: TRBJ1-4; abundance: NA; CDR3aa: CASSLSEEEKLFF; CDR3nt: TGTGCCAGCAGCTTGTCGGAGGAGGAAAAACTGTTTTTT
d_gene: NA; v_gene: TRBV7-4; j_gene: TRBJ1-3; abundance: NA; CDR3aa: CASSLGVGPDGNTIYF; CDR3nt: TGTGCCAGCAGCTTAGGTGTAGGTCCTGATGGAAACACCATATATTTT
d_gene: NA; v_gene: TRBV27; j_gene: TRBJ1-5; abundance: many; CDR3aa: CASSLWGGAGQPQHF; CDR3nt: TGTGCCAGCAGTTTATGGGGGGGCGCGGGTCAGCCCCAGCATTTT
d_gene: TRBD1; v_gene: TRBV28; j_gene: TRBJ1-6; abundance: many; CDR3aa: CASREYRGYNSPLHF; CDR3nt: TGTGCCAGCAGGGAATACAGGGGATACAATTCACCCCTCCACTTT
d_gene: TRBD2; v_gene: TRBV28; j_gene: TRBJ2-3; abundance: many; CDR3aa: CASSGFQAGYTQYF; CDR3nt: TGTGCCAGCAGTGGGTTCCAAGCGGGATATACGCAGTATTTT
d_gene: NA; v_gene: TRBV4-1; j_gene: TRBJ1-1; abundance: few; CDR3aa: CASSQETGGTNTEAFF; CDR3nt: TGCGCCAGCAGCCAAGAGACCGGAGGGACGAACACTGAAGCTTTCTTT
d_gene: NA; v_gene: TRBV11-2; j_gene: TRBJ1-6; abundance: NA; CDR3aa: CASSLLGRGSPLHF; CDR3nt: TGTGCCAGCAGCTTATTGGGCAGGGGTTCACCCCTCCACTTT
d_gene: NA; v_gene: TRBV28; j_gene: TRBJ2-2; abundance: many; CDR3aa: CASSPAGSGELFF; CDR3nt: TGTGCCAGCAGTCCCGCGGGGTCCGGGGAGCTGTTTTTT
d_gene: NA; v_gene: TRBV3-1; j_gene: TRBJ2-5; abundance: many; CDR3aa: CASSRSGGGETQYF; CDR3nt: TGTGCCAGCAGCCGTTCGGGGGGCGGAGAGACCCAGTACTTC
d_gene: TRBD2; v_gene: TRBV4-1; j_gene: TRBJ2-7; abundance: many; CDR3aa: CASSLAGATYEQYF; CDR3nt: TGCGCCAGCAGCCTAGCGGGGGCCACCTACGAGCAGTACTTC
d_gene: NA; v_gene: TRBV5-1; j_gene: TRBJ2-1; abundance: many; CDR3aa: CASSLPGLVGEGYYNEQFF; CDR3nt: TGCGCCAGCAGCTTACCGGGACTCGTGGGGGAAGGCTACTACAATGAGCAGTTCTTC
d_gene: TRBD2; v_gene: TRBV20-1; j_gene: TRBJ2-1; abundance: NA; CDR3aa: CSARRLAGGPQSYNEQFF; CDR3nt: TGCAGTGCTCGGCGACTAGCGGGAGGGCCGCAGTCCTACAATGAGCAGTTCTTC
d_gene: NA; v_gene: TRBV19; j_gene: TRBJ2-7; abundance: NA; CDR3aa: CASTPEDRRRYEQYF; CDR3nt: TGTGCCAGTACCCCCGAGGACAGAAGGCGCTACGAGCAGTACTTC
d_gene: TRBD1; v_gene: TRBV2; j_gene: TRBJ1-1; abundance: many; CDR3aa: CASHDRANTEAFF; CDR3nt: TGTGCCAGCCATGACAGGGCGAACACTGAAGCTTTCTTT
d_gene: NA; v_gene: TRBV5-1; j_gene: TRBJ2-1; abundance: many; CDR3aa: CASSFRNEQFF; CDR3nt: TGCGCCAGCAGCTTCCGCAATGAGCAGTTCTTC
d_gene: NA; v_gene: TRBV7-9; j_gene: TRBJ2-1; abundance: NA; CDR3aa: CAARPMGYNEQFF; CDR3nt: TGTGCCGCCCGCCCGATGGGGTACAATGAGCAGTTCTTC
d_gene: NA; v_gene: TRBV15; j_gene: TRBJ2-1; abundance: few; CDR3aa: CATSIGSGDFLYEQFF; CDR3nt: TGTGCCACCAGCATAGGGTCCGGAGACTTCCTGTATGAGCAGTTCTTC
d_gene: NA; v_gene: TRBV28; j_gene: TRBJ2-7; abundance: many; CDR3aa: CASSGELYEQYF; CDR3nt: TGTGCCAGCAGCGGGGAGCTGTACGAGCAGTACTTC
d_gene: TRBD2; v_gene: TRBV25-1; j_gene: TRBJ2-7; abundance: many; CDR3aa: CASSPSGRIHEQYF; CDR3nt: TGTGCCAGCAGCCCTAGCGGGAGGATTCACGAGCAGTACTTC
d_gene: NA; v_gene: TRBV7-9; j_gene: TRBJ1-1; abundance: many; CDR3aa: CASSLVTVNTEAFF; CDR3nt: TGTGCCAGCAGCTTAGTGACAGTGAACACTGAAGCTTTCTTT
d_gene: NA; v_gene: TRBV28; j_gene: TRBJ2-2; abundance: NA; CDR3aa: CASSSELARELFF; CDR3nt: TGTGCCAGCAGTTCCGAACTAGCCAGGGAGCTGTTTTTT
d_gene: NA; v_gene: TRBV11-2; j_gene: TRBJ2-7; abundance: many; CDR3aa: CASSLAPRRGAYEQYF; CDR3nt: TGTGCCAGCAGCTTGGCTCCCCGCAGGGGGGCCTACGAGCAGTACTTC
d_gene: NA; v_gene: TRBV6-1; j_gene: TRBJ2-1; abundance: NA; CDR3aa: CASKVGAYNEQFF; CDR3nt: TGTGCCAGCAAGGTCGGGGCCTACAATGAGCAGTTCTTC
d_gene: TRBD1; v_gene: TRBV24-1; j_gene: TRBJ2-2; abundance: NA; CDR3aa: CATRAGGFITGELFF; CDR3nt: TGTGCCACCAGGGCAGGGGGCTTCATCACCGGGGAGCTGTTTTTT
d_gene: TRBD1; v_gene: TRBV20-1; j_gene: TRBJ2-1; abundance: many; CDR3aa: CSARDRGDWDEQFF; CDR3nt: TGCAGTGCTAGGGACAGGGGTGATTGGGATGAGCAGTTCTTC
d_gene: NA; v_gene: TRBV19; j_gene: TRBJ2-1; abundance: many; CDR3aa: CASSIDRPGRGAHNEQFF; CDR3nt: TGTGCCAGTAGTATAGATCGGCCCGGCAGGGGGGCCCACAATGAGCAGTTCTTC
d_gene: TRBD2; v_gene: TRBV7-2; j_gene: TRBJ2-1; abundance: few; CDR3aa: CASSLLTSHEQFF; CDR3nt: TGTGCCAGCAGCCTCTTGACTAGCCATGAGCAGTTCTTC
d_gene: NA; v_gene: TRBV12-3/TRBV12-4; j_gene: TRBJ1-1; abundance: many; CDR3aa: CASSLSPRNTEAFF; CDR3nt: TGTGCCAGCAGTTTAAGTCCTCGGAACACTGAAGCTTTCTTT
d_gene: TRBD1; v_gene: TRBV20-1; j_gene: TRBJ2-1; abundance: NA; CDR3aa: CSAYPLGQTNEQFF; CDR3nt: TGCAGTGCTTACCCTTTGGGACAGACCAATGAGCAGTTCTTC
d_gene: NA; v_gene: TRBV7-8; j_gene: TRBJ2-5; abundance: many; CDR3aa: CASSLSSRAETQYF; CDR3nt: TGTGCCAGCAGCTTAAGCTCCAGGGCGGAGACCCAGTACTTC
d_gene: NA; v_gene: TRBV4-1; j_gene: TRBJ2-3; abundance: NA; CDR3aa: CASSQRAHPLGTDTQYF; CDR3nt: TGCGCCAGCAGCCAGAGGGCCCATCCTCTAGGCACAGATACGCAGTATTTT
d_gene: TRBD2; v_gene: TRBV2; j_gene: TRBJ2-1; abundance: NA; CDR3aa: CASPMTSGIPLRGEQFF; CDR3nt: TGTGCCAGCCCTATGACTAGCGGGATTCCGCTGAGGGGTGAGCAGTTCTTC
d_gene: TRBD2; v_gene: TRBV4-1; j_gene: TRBJ2-1; abundance: NA; CDR3aa: CASSQVDGRALGQQFF; CDR3nt: TGCGCCAGCAGCCAAGTGGATGGGAGGGCGCTCGGTCAGCAGTTCTTC
d_gene: NA; v_gene: TRBV6-1; j_gene: TRBJ2-1; abundance: NA; CDR3aa: CASSPQWGARGMSYNEQFF; CDR3nt: TGTGCCAGCAGCCCCCAGTGGGGGGCACGCGGGATGAGTTACAATGAGCAGTTCTTC
d_gene: NA; v_gene: TRBV27; j_gene: TRBJ1-2; abundance: many; CDR3aa: CASSPRSPNYGYTF; CDR3nt: TGTGCCAGCAGTCCCCGGAGCCCTAACTATGGCTACACCTTC
d_gene: NA; v_gene: TRBV29-1; j_gene: TRBJ1-2; abundance: few; CDR3aa: CSVVSGRADGYTF; CDR3nt: TGCAGCGTTGTATCTGGCAGGGCTGATGGCTACACCTTC